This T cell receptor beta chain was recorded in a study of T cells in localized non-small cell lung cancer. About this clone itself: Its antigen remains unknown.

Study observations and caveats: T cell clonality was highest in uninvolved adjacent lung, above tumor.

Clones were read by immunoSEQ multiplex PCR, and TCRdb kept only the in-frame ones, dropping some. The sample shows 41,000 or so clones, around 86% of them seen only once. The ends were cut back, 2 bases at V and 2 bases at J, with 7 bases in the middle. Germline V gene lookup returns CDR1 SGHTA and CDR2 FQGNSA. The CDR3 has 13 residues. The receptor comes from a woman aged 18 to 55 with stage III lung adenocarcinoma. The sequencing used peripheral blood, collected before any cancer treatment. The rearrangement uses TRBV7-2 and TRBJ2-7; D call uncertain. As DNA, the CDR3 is TGTGCCAGCAGCTTAACTCCAACCTACGAGCAGTACTTC. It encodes CASSLTPTYEQYF.